This TCR beta chain was captured in a study of blood T cell repertoires in COVID-19. The data were produced by immunoSEQ multiplex PCR, yet TCRdb's version contains in-frame clones alone and is incomplete. The data hold roughly 160,000 clones, with roughly 87% observed a single time. Sequencing was performed on peripheral blood. The clonotype was recovered from an older woman who had recovered from COVID-19.

The CDR3 loop reads CASSPAGTSPYNEQFF. In DNA form, the CDR3 reads TGTGCCAGCAGCCCCGCCGGGACTAGCCCCTACAATGAGCAGTTCTTC. This chain connects TRBV7-9 to TRBJ2-1; 9 bases match TRBD2. The V and J ends lost 5 bases and 2 bases, in that order; junction bases with no gene match: 7. Germline-derived CDR1 and CDR2 are SEHNR and FQNEAQ (reference sequence). The CDR3 loop spans 16 amino acids.